A single TCR beta chain is shown here with its context. This sample stems from a study of PD-1 blockade in mismatch repair-deficient tumors. Mismatch repair deficiency was confirmed in all patients, by PCR or immunohistochemistry. TCR sequencing covered a few patients who responded to pembrolizumab. TCRdb's copy holds only in-frame clones and misses some; the assay was immunoSEQ multiplex PCR. The sample has 9,000 to 10,000 clones; more than 80% are singletons. Germline loops: CDR1 SGHRS, CDR2 YFSETQ. V lost 0 bases and J lost 5, with 11 bases in between. This CDR3 region has 14 residues. The rearrangement joins TRBV5-1 to TRBJ1-1; D is possibly TRBD1 (5 bases). This TCR was sampled from an adult with mismatch repair-deficient cancer. Source: PBMCs, taken less than 47 weeks after starting pembrolizumab. Written as DNA, the CDR3 is TGCGCCAGCAGCTTGGAGCCAGGGCGGACTGAAGCTTTCTTT. Amino acid sequence: CASSLEPGRTEAFF.